The following is a T cell receptor (beta chain) sequence with its context. Its antigen is unidentified. The PCR employed 60 Vbeta primers together with 13 Jbeta primers. The repertoire was sequenced with immunoSEQ multiplex PCR; TCRdb's copy has only in-frame clones and lacks some. The sample includes tens of thousands of clones, approximately 70% of them seen just once. The data derive from a study of cytomegalovirus exposure and HLA in healthy donors. Findings of the study overall: Most of the CMV-associated TCR beta chains (in a later analysis) appeared to be HLA-restricted. In an earlier analysis, most TCR beta V segments were productive about 87% or about 30% of the time. Indistinguishable V segments, including TRBV6-2 and TRBV6-3, were excluded.

Germline V gene data show CDR1 as SNHLY and CDR2 as FYNNEI. This CDR3 has 13 amino acids. V dropped 2 bases and J dropped 11 bases, with 15 bases sitting between them. The sample consisted of PBMCs. This TCR was recovered from a man between 50 and 59 years old in good health and CMV-seronegative. The genes are TRBV2 and TRBJ2-5, with a weak D call TRBD1 (5 bases). The CDR3 bases are TGTGCCAGCAGTGAACAGGGCGCCCGAGAGCAGTACTTC. It yields the protein CASSEQGAREQYF.